This TCR beta chain was identified in a study of spatial heterogeneity in lung cancer. The time point: sample taken at primary tumor resection. Just over 70 TRACERx patients with early, untreated non-small cell lung cancer donated samples. The V end was cut by 1 base, the J end by 4 bases, with 14 bases between. CDR1 and CDR2 from the germline V gene are LNHNV and YYDKDF (reference sequence). The CDR3 totals 16 residues. This clonotype has ten or more counts. Its antigen is unknown. Study-level results: For expanded intratumoral alpha and beta TCRs, counts tracked tumor mutation counts.

TCRdb reprocessed the 5' RACE reads with MiXCR, giving one entry per CDR3 protein. Of more than 25,000 distinct CDR3 sequences listed, approximately 7.7% were seen once; the top ten hold approximately 25%. The receptor was isolated from a male donor with early-stage non-small cell lung cancer. Sequencing used lung tumor tissue, obtained at surgery. This chain joins TRBV15 and TRBJ2-1, with D perhaps TRBD1 or TRBD2 (5 bases each). CDR3 nucleotides: TGTGCCACCAGCAGAGGACGGGATGGGGGATACAATGAGCAGTTCTTC. Its protein is CATSRGRDGGYNEQFF. Supplemented by reference TRBV15 and TRBJ2-1, the full variable domain reads DAMVIQNPRYQVTQFGKPVTLSCSQTLNHNVMYWYQQKSSQAPKLLFHYYDKDFNNEADTPDNFQSRRPNTSFCFLDIRSPGLGDTAMYLCATSRGRDGGYNEQFFGPGTRLTVL.